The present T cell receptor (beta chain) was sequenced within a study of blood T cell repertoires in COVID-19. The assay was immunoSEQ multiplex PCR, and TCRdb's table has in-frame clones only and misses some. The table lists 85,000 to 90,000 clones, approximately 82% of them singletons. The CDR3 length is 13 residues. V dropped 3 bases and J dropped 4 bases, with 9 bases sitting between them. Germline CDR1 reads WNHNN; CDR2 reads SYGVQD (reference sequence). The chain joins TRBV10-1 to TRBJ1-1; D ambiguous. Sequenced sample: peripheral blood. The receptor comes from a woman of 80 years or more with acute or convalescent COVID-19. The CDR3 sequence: CASSEAEATEAFF. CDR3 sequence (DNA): TGCGCCAGCAGTGAAGCTGAGGCCACTGAAGCTTTCTTT.